A selection of T cell receptor beta chains follows, all from one sample in a study of glioma-infiltrating T cells. TCRdb recomputed calls from the multiplex PCR reads with MiXCR, one row per CDR3 protein. The sample holds approximately 400,000 distinct CDR3 sequences; 41% are singletons and the top ten take around 13%. Sequencing was done on a sample of glioma tissue, nonneoplastic brain tissue, or PBMCs (not recorded which). All receptors come from a human donor with low-grade glioma or glioblastoma, undergoing nonglioma brain surgery, or in good health (not recorded which). The CDR3 runs from the conserved cysteine through the conserved F or W. Fields, in order: V gene, D gene, J gene, clone size, CDR3 DNA, CDR3 protein. D genes are given only for firm matches. Rows give clone size only sometimes, using once, few, many, or a class for an expanded clone.

V: TRBV6-1
D: NA
J: TRBJ2-1
size: NA
DNA: TGTGCCAGCAGCCCCCATATAAACTCCTACAATGAGCAGTTCTTC
CDR3: CASSPHINSYNEQFF

V: TRBV28
D: NA
J: TRBJ2-1
size: NA
DNA: TGTGCCAGCATTCTAACGGGGCTAGCAGGAGTCAATAAGCAGTTCTTC
CDR3: CASILTGLAGVNKQFF

V: TRBV7-2
D: NA
J: TRBJ2-1
size: many
DNA: TGTGCCAGCAGCAAAGGGACTCACAATGAGCAGTTCTTC
CDR3: CASSKGTHNEQFF

V: TRBV4-2
D: NA
J: TRBJ2-7
size: NA
DNA: TGTGCCAGCAGCCAAGATGAGACACGCGCCTACGAGCAGTACTTC
CDR3: CASSQDETRAYEQYF

V: TRBV6-2/TRBV6-3
D: NA
J: TRBJ1-1
size: many
DNA: TGTGCCAGCAGTCCATTGCGCCCGGCCTATCTTGGGGCCACAAGCTTGAACACTGAAGCTTTCTTT
CDR3: CASSPLRPAYLGATSLNTEAFF

V: TRBV24-1
D: NA
J: TRBJ1-5
size: NA
DNA: TGTGCCACCAGTGTCAACATTGACGGTCGGCCCCAGCATTTT
CDR3: CATSVNIDGRPQHF

V: TRBV10-3
D: TRBD1
J: TRBJ1-4
size: NA
DNA: TGTGCCATCAGTAACCCGGGACAGAGTAATGAAAAACTGTTTTTT
CDR3: CAISNPGQSNEKLFF

V: TRBV6-1
D: TRBD2
J: TRBJ2-1
size: NA
DNA: TGTGCCAGCAGTGAACTAGCGGGAGGTTCCTACAATGAGCGGTTCTTC
CDR3: CASSELAGGSYNERFF

V: TRBV6-2/TRBV6-3
D: NA
J: TRBJ1-1
size: many
DNA: TGTGCCAGCACCCAGGTAGGACTCGCCACTGAAGCTTTCTTT
CDR3: CASTQVGLATEAFF

V: TRBV27
D: TRBD1
J: TRBJ2-6
size: many
DNA: TGTGCCAGCAGTTTTGACAGGGCAGGCGCCAACGTCCTGACTTTC
CDR3: CASSFDRAGANVLTF

V: TRBV20-1
D: TRBD2
J: TRBJ2-3
size: NA
DNA: TGCAGTGCCACCACCTCCCGGGAGGGCCTTAGAACAGATACGCAGTATTTT
CDR3: CSATTSREGLRTDTQYF